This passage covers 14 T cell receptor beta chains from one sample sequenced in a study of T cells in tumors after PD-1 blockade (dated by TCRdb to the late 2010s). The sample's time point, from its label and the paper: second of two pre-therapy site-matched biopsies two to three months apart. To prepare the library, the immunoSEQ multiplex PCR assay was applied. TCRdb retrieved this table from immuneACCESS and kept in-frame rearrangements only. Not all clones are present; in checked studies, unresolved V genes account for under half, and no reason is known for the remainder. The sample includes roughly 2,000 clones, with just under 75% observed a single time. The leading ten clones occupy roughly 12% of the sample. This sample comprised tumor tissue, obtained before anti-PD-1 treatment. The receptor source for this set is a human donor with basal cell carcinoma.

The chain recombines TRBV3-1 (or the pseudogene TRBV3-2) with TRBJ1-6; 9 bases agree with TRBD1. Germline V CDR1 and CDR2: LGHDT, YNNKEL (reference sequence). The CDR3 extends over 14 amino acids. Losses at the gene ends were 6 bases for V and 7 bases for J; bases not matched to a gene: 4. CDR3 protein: CASRPGQGNSPLHF. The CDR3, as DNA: TGTGCCAGCAGACCGGGACAGGGAAATTCACCCCTCCACTTT.

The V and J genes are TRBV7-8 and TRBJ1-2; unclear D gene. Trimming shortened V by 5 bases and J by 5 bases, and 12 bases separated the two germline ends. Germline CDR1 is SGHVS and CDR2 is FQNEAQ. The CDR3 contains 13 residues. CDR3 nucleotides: TGTGCCAGCAGCCCGGACCTTAATTATGGCTACACCTTC. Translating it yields CASSPDLNYGYTF.

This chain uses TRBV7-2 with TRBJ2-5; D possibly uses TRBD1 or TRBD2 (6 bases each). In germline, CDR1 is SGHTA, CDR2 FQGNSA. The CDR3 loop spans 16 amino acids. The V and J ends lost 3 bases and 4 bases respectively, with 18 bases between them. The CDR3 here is CASSLGGGAQSETQYF. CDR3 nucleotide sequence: TGTGCCAGCAGCTTGGGGGGCGGGGCGCAGTCAGAGACCCAGTACTTC.

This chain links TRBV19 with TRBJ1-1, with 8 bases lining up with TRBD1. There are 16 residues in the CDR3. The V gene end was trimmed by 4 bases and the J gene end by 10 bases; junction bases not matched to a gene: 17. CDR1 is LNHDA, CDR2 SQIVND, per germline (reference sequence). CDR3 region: CASSNGDRLPRGVAFF. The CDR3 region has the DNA TGTGCCAGTAGTAACGGGGACAGGCTCCCGCGGGGAGTAGCTTTCTTT.

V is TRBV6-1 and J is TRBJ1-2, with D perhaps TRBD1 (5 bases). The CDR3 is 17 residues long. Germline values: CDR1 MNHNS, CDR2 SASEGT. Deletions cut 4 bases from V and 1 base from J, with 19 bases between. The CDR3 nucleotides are TGTGCCAGCAGTGCAAGCCAGCTAGGGGCCCTTAACTATGGCTACACCTTC. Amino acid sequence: CASSASQLGALNYGYTF.

The CDR3 region is CASSPPGTGAGELFF. The CDR3 nucleotides are TGTGCCAGCAGCCCACCTGGGACAGGGGCCGGGGAGCTGTTTTTT. The chain recombines TRBV28 with TRBJ2-2; 10 bases line up with TRBD1. The germline CDR1 and CDR2 sequences are MDHEN and SYDVKM. The CDR3 is 15 amino acids. V gave up 6 bases and J gave up 6 bases; unmatched junction bases: 7.

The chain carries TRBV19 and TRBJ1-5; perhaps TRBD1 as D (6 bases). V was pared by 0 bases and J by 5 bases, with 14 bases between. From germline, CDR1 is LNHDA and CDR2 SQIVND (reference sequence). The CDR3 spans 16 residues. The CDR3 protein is CASSIDASGGDQPQHF. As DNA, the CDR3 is TGTGCCAGTAGTATAGATGCGTCGGGGGGCGATCAGCCCCAGCATTTT.

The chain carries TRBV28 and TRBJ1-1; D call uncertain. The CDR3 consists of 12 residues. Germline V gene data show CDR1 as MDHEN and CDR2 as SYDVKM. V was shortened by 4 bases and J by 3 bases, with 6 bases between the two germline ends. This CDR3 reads CASSSQYTEAFF. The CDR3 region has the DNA TGTGCCAGCAGTTCCCAGTACACTGAAGCTTTCTTT.

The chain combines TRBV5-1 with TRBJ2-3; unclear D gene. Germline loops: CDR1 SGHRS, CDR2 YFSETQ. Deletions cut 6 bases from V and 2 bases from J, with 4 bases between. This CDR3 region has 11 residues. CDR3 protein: CASTSTDTQYF. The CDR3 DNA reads TGCGCCAGCACGTCCACAGATACGCAGTATTTT. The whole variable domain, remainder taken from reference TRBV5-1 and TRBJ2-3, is KAGVTQTPRYLIKTRGQQVTLSCSPISGHRSVSWYQQTPGQGLQFLFEYFSETQRNKGNFPGRFSGRQFSNSRSEMNVSTLELGDSALYLCASTSTDTQYFGPGTRLTVL.

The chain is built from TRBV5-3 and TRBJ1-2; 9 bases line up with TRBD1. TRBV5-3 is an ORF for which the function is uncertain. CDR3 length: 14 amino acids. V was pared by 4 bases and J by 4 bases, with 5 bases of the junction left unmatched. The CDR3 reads CARSPTGGTYGYTF. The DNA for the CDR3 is TGTGCCAGAAGCCCGACAGGGGGAACCTATGGCTACACCTTC.

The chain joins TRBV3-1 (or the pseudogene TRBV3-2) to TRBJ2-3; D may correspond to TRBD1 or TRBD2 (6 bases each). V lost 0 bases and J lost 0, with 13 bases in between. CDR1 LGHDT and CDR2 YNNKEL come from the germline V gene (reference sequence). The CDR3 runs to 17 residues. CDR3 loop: CASSQEMLGGSTDTQYF. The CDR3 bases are TGTGCCAGCAGCCAAGAGATGCTCGGGGGCAGCACAGATACGCAGTATTTT.

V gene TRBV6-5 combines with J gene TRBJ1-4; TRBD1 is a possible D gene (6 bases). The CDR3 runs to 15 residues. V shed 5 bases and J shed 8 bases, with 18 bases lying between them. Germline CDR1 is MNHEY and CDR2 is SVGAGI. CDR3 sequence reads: CASSNPGRQEEKLFF. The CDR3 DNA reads TGTGCCAGCAGTAATCCGGGACGACAGGAAGAAAAACTGTTTTTT.

CDR3 nucleotides: TGCGCCAGGGGGGATCATTTCTATGGCTACACCTTC. Encoded protein: CARGDHFYGYTF. The V and J genes are TRBV23-1 and TRBJ1-2; a weak D match, TRBD1 (5 bases). TRBV23-1 is classed as an ORF, of uncertain function. The CDR3 spans 12 residues. The V end was cut by 9 bases, the J end by 4 bases, with 12 bases between.

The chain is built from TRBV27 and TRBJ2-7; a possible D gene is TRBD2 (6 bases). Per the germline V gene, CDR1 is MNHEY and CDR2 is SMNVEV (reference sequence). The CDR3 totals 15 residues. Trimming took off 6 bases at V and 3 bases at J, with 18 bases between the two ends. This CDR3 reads CASRGTGRVDYEQYF. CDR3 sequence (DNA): TGTGCCAGCAGGGGGACCGGGAGAGTCGACTACGAGCAGTACTTC.